Following are 28 T cell receptor beta chains from one sample sequenced in a study of early T cells in non-severe SARS-CoV-2 infection. From the 5' RACE reads, TCRdb called clonotypes with MiXCR, one entry per CDR3 protein. The sample carries roughly 100,000 distinct CDR3 sequences, about an eighth recorded once. The sequenced sample was whole blood. These TCRs come from an adult who was a healthcare worker with PCR-confirmed SARS-CoV-2 infection or an uninfected control (not recorded which).

This clonotype has more than one count but fewer than ten. This chain uses TRBV28 with TRBJ1-1; D uncertain. V lost 10 bases to trimming and J lost 4 bases, with 13 bases between them. In germline, CDR1 is MDHEN, CDR2 SYDVKM. CDR3 length equals 12 residues. The CDR3 sequence: CATIRSVTEAFF. CDR3 sequence (DNA): TGTGCCACTATTCGGTCCGTCACTGAAGCTTTCTTT.

The chain employs TRBV28 and TRBJ2-1, with 8 bases identical to TRBD2. This CDR3 region has 14 residues. Germline V CDR1 and CDR2: MDHEN, SYDVKM. V shed 5 bases and J 6 bases; nucleotides not matched to a gene: 6. This CDR3 reads CASSSGSGRNEQFF. The CDR3 bases are TGTGCCAGCAGTAGCGGGAGCGGTCGCAATGAGCAGTTCTTC.

Note on this clonotype: A read error may explain this, as a much larger clone is one base away. The genes are TRBV6-1 and TRBJ2-4; D is unclear. This CDR3 has 12 residues. Germline values: CDR1 MNHNS, CDR2 SASEGT. The CDR3 DNA sequence: TGTGCCAGCAGTGAAGGGGAAAACAATCAGTACTTC. Residues: CASSEGENNQYF.

This sequence joins TRBV12-3 or TRBV12-4 and TRBJ2-7; 9 bases line up with TRBD2. The trim removed 5 bases at V and 1 base at J, leaving 15 bases unmatched. This CDR3 comprises 18 residues. The chain's CDR3 is CASSRDSNSGRVSYEQYF. CDR3 bases: TGTGCCAGCAGTAGGGACAGCAATAGCGGGAGAGTGTCCTACGAGCAGTACTTC.

In its sample, this clonotype was seen a few times. This chain uses TRBV12-3 or TRBV12-4 with TRBJ2-7; 8 bases map to TRBD2. The CDR3 consists of 12 residues. With 6 bases clipped from V and 12 bases from J, the junction kept 10 bases outside the gene matches. The CDR3 nucleotides are TGTGCCAGCAGGTCCGCTAGCGGGTATCCGTACTTC. Residues: CASRSASGYPYF.

This clonotype was detected only a few times. The rearrangement uses TRBV11-2 and TRBJ2-1; D is ambiguous. Trimming removed 3 bases from V and 7 bases from J, with 10 bases in between. CDR1 is SGHAT, CDR2 FQNNGV, per germline. The CDR3 sequence is 13 residues long. The CDR3 here is CASSLDQRNEQFF. The CDR3 DNA reads as TGTGCCAGCAGCTTGGATCAAAGGAATGAGCAGTTCTTC.

This clonotype was detected many times. This rearrangement joins TRBV4-3 to TRBJ1-1; D may be TRBD1 (5 bases). The germline V gene has CDR1 LGHNA and CDR2 YSLEER. V gave up 5 bases and J gave up 6 bases, with 19 bases separating them. The CDR3 runs 15 residues. CDR3 sequence: CASSLRPTGEAEAFF. CDR3 coding DNA: TGCGCCAGCAGCTTGAGGCCCACAGGCGAGGCTGAAGCTTTCTTT.

The chain couples TRBV7-9 to TRBJ2-2, with a weak D call TRBD1 (5 bases). Germline values: CDR1 SEHNR, CDR2 FQNEAQ (reference sequence). The CDR3 is made up of 13 amino acids. V lost 3 bases, J lost 6 bases, and 8 bases lay in between. CDR3 residues: CASSLDIAGELFF. DNA of the CDR3: TGTGCCAGCAGCTTGGACATCGCCGGGGAGCTGTTTTTT.

The CDR3 DNA follows: TGTGCCAGCAGGATAGGACAGGGGGCCGCTGAAGCTTTCTTT. Translating gives CASRIGQGAAEAFF. The genes are TRBV13 and TRBJ1-1; 11 bases map to TRBD1. V was pared by 6 bases and J by 6 bases, with 6 bases of the junction left unmatched. There are 14 residues in the CDR3. Per germline, CDR1 PRHDT and CDR2 FYEKMQ (reference sequence).

The chain recombines TRBV7-9 with TRBJ2-7; maybe TRBD2 (7 bases). V shed 11 bases and J shed 11 bases, with 31 bases lying between them. Germline V gene sequence: CDR1 SEHNR, CDR2 FQNEAQ (reference sequence). CDR3 length: 15 amino acids. CDR3 residues: CALPGAGASSDLKYF. The DNA of the CDR3 is TGTGCCCTCCCAGGGGCGGGGGCATCTTCGGATTTAAAGTACTTC.

This clonotype was detected only a few times. The CDR3 loop reads CATASTGANVLTF. CDR3 in DNA: TGTGCCACCGCGAGCACTGGGGCCAACGTCCTGACTTTC. The V and J genes are TRBV19 and TRBJ2-6; D not certain. Trimming took off 10 bases at V and 2 bases at J, with 9 bases between the two ends. This CDR3 spans 13 amino acids. CDR1 is LNHDA, CDR2 SQIVND, per germline (reference sequence).

The gene calls are TRBV7-8 and TRBJ2-1, with D perhaps TRBD2 (5 bases). Germline values: CDR1 SGHVS, CDR2 FQNEAQ. V shed 2 bases and J shed 7 bases, with 12 bases lying between them. The CDR3 consists of 14 residues. The CDR3, as DNA: TGTGCCAGCAGCTTATTCGGACTCAATAATGAGCAGTTCTTC. Protein: CASSLFGLNNEQFF.

CDR3 residues: CASSGLRLPETQYF. Here the CDR3 DNA reads TGTGCCAGCAGTGGGCTTAGATTACCGGAGACCCAGTACTTC. This chain uses TRBV7-8 with TRBJ2-5; no firm D call. CDR3 size: 14 residues. Looked up from germline, CDR1 is SGHVS and CDR2 is FQNEAQ. V lost 6 bases to trimming and J lost 5 bases, with 16 bases between them.

This clonotype came up many times. This rearrangement joins TRBV6-6 to TRBJ2-5, with D uncertain. Trimming took off 0 bases at V and 1 base at J, with 12 bases between the two ends. Germline loops: CDR1 MNHNY, CDR2 SVGAGI (reference sequence). The CDR3 is made up of 16 amino acids. In DNA form, the CDR3 reads TGTGCCAGCAGTTACTCGAAGGATGGGATCCAAGAGACCCAGTACTTC. Residues: CASSYSKDGIQETQYF.

This clonotype showed up many times. The chain has TRBV10-2 and TRBJ2-2; TRBD2 matches 8 bases. This CDR3 has 16 amino acids. Germline V lookup: CDR1 WSHSY, CDR2 SAAADI. The V gene end was trimmed by 8 bases and the J gene end by 3 bases; junction bases not matched to a gene: 11. CDR3 sequence: CASGIVSGVDTGELFF. The CDR3 DNA sequence: TGCGCCAGCGGGATCGTTAGCGGGGTGGACACCGGGGAGCTGTTTTTT.

This clonotype showed up many times. The chain couples TRBV21-1 to TRBJ2-1; the D call TRBD2 from the table was never checked on the DNA. TRBV21-1 is a known pseudogene. This CDR3 has 14 residues. The CDR3 spells CASSKGTAGNEQFF. In DNA form, the CDR3 reads TGTGCCAGCAGCAAAGGAACCGCGGGCAATGAGCAGTTCTTC.

The V gene is TRBV3-1, the J gene TRBJ2-1; 7 bases agree with TRBD2. Germline CDR1 LGHDT, CDR2 YNNKEL (reference sequence). This CDR3 has 16 residues. V shed 1 base, J shed 7 bases, and the junction held 10 bases outside the gene matches. CDR3 in DNA: TGTGCCAGCAGCCAAGTTACGGGGAGGGCCAGGAATGAGCAGTTCTTC. Protein: CASSQVTGRARNEQFF.

As regards this clonotype: One junction end does not reproduce the germline sequence, and a read error may be involved. The gene calls are TRBV15 and TRBJ1-3; a weak D match, TRBD1 (5 bases). This CDR3 has 12 residues. Germline CDR1 is LNHNV and CDR2 is YYDKDF (reference sequence). CDR3 amino acids: CATSRDVGAAFF. CDR3 DNA sequence: TGTGCCACCAGCAGAGATGTTGGGGCAGCATTCTTT.

Many counts were recorded for this clonotype. The chain has TRBV5-4 and TRBJ2-1; unclear D gene. Trimming pared 0 bases from V and 2 bases from J, leaving 9 bases between. Germline CDR1 is SGHNT and CDR2 is YYREEE (reference sequence). This CDR3 comprises 15 residues. CDR3 amino acids: CASSLGASPYNEQFF. CDR3 coding DNA: TGTGCCAGCAGCTTGGGTGCCAGTCCCTACAATGAGCAGTTCTTC.

This clonotype was detected only a few times. This rearrangement joins TRBV3-1 to TRBJ2-1, with D possibly matching TRBD2 (5 bases). CDR1 and CDR2 (germline): LGHDT, YNNKEL (reference sequence). Trimming stripped 1 base from V and 9 bases from J, with 10 bases between. The CDR3 extends over 13 amino acids. DNA of the CDR3: TGTGCCAGCAGCCAAGTCTCCGGGATTGAGCAGTTCTTC. Amino acids: CASSQVSGIEQFF.

The J gene is TRBJ2-3, the V gene TRBV7-9, with a possible D match to TRBD2 (6 bases). The CDR3 runs to 16 residues. V lost 5 bases and J 3 bases, leaving 18 bases between the germline ends. Germline V gives CDR1 SEHNR, CDR2 FQNEAQ (reference sequence). DNA of the CDR3: TGTGCCAGCAGCCTCCCCGCTAGCGATCGTACAGATACGCAGTATTTT. Translated, it gives CASSLPASDRTDTQYF.

This clonotype has more than one count but fewer than ten. The CDR3 bases are TGTGCCAGCAGTTACTCTAGCCGCGAGCAGTACTTC. Its protein is CASSYSSREQYF. The chain couples TRBV6-2 or TRBV6-3 to TRBJ2-7; D remains unclear. CDR3 length equals 12 residues. Germline V CDR1 and CDR2: MNHEY, SVGEGT. V was pared by 0 bases and J by 6 bases, with 6 bases between.

The rearrangement uses TRBV28 and TRBJ1-1; 12 bases are shared with TRBD1. Per the germline V gene, CDR1 is MDHEN and CDR2 is SYDVKM. This CDR3 has 15 amino acids. V lost 8 bases, J lost 1 base, and 5 bases stayed unmatched. Here the CDR3 DNA reads TGTGCCAGCGGGGGGACAGGGGGCCCGAACACTGAAGCTTTCTTT. Protein product: CASGGTGGPNTEAFF.

The genes are TRBV6-2 or TRBV6-3 and TRBJ2-4; 8 bases fit TRBD2. Germline values: CDR1 MNHEY, CDR2 SVGEGT. The CDR3 is 14 residues long. With V trimmed by 6 bases and J by 8 bases, 9 bases remained unmatched. The CDR3 here is CASSPAGEADIQYF. In nucleotides, the CDR3 is TGTGCCAGCAGCCCAGCGGGAGAGGCGGACATTCAGTACTTC.

This clonotype occurred many times. J is TRBJ2-1 and V is TRBV14; D is perhaps TRBD2 (5 bases). CDR3 length: 15 residues. From germline, CDR1 is SGHDN and CDR2 FVKESK. V was clipped by 4 bases and J by 3 bases, with 13 bases between them. The CDR3 spells CASSRGLYYYNEQFF. The DNA for the CDR3 is TGTGCCAGCAGCCGCGGACTTTACTACTACAATGAGCAGTTCTTC.

This clonotype was found a few times. This chain uses TRBV9 with TRBJ2-3; possibly TRBD1 or TRBD2 for D (5 bases each). V was trimmed by 2 bases and J by 5 bases, leaving 12 bases between them. Per the germline V gene, CDR1 is SGDLS and CDR2 is YYNGEE. The CDR3 is made up of 14 amino acids. Here the CDR3 DNA reads TGTGCCAGCAGCGTCTCCGGGACGCGAGATACGCAGTATTTT. Translating it yields CASSVSGTRDTQYF.

The chain is built from TRBV10-3 and TRBJ2-5; D possibly corresponds to TRBD2 (5 bases). The germline V gene encodes CDR1 ENHRY and CDR2 SYGVKD. Trimming left V 3 bases short and J 4 bases short, with 9 bases between. The length of the CDR3 is 13 residues. Here the CDR3 reads CAISDSAGETQYF. CDR3 nucleotides: TGTGCCATCAGTGACTCGGCGGGAGAGACCCAGTACTTC.

This clonotype appeared a few times. The gene calls are TRBV30 and TRBJ1-5; D not resolved. V was shortened by 0 bases and J by 5 bases, with 8 bases between the two germline ends. Per the germline V gene, CDR1 is GTSNPN and CDR2 is SVGIG (reference sequence). This CDR3 comprises 13 residues. The chain's CDR3 is CAWSVGRDQPQHF. As DNA, the CDR3 is TGTGCCTGGAGTGTGGGTCGAGATCAGCCCCAGCATTTT.